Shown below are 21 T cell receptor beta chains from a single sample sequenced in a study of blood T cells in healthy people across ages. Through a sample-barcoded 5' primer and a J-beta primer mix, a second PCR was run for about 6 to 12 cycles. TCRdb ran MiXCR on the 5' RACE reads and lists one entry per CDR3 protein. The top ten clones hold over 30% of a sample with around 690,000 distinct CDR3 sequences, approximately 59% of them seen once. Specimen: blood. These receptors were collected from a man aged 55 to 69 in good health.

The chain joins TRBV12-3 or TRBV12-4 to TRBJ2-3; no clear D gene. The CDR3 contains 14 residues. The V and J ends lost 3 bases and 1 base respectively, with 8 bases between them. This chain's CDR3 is CASSFTGRTDTQYF. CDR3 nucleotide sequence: TGTGCCAGCAGTTTCACGGGTCGCACAGATACGCAGTATTTT.

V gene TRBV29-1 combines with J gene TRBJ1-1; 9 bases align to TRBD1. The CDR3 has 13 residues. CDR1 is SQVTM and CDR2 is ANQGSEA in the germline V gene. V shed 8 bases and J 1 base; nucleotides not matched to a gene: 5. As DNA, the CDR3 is TGCAGCATAAGGGGACAGGGGAACACTGAAGCTTTCTTT. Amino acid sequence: CSIRGQGNTEAFF.

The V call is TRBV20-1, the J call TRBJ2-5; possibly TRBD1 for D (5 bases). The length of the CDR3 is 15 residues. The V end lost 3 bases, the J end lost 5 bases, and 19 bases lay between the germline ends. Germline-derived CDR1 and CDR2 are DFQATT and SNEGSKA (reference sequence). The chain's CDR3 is CSARDPRVDTETQYF. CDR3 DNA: TGCAGTGCTAGGGACCCGCGTGTGGACACCGAGACCCAGTACTTC.

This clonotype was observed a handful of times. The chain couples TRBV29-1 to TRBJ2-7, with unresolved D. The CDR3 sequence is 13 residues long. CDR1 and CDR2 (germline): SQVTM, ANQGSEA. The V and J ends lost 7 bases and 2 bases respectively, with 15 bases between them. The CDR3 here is CSALDGITYEQYF. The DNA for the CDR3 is TGCAGCGCTCTGGACGGTATCACCTACGAGCAGTACTTC.

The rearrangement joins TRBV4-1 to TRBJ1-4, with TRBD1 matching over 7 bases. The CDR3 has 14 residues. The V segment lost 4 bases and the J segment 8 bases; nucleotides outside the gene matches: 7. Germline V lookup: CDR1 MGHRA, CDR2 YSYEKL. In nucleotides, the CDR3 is TGCGCCAGCAGCCCAGGGACAGTAAGGGAAAAACTGTTTTTT. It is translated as CASSPGTVREKLFF.

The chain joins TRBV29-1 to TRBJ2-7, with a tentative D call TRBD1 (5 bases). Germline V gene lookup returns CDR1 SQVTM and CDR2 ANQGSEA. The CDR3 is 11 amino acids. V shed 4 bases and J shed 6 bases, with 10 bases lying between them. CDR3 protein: CSVGEGVEQYF. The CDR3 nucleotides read TGCAGCGTTGGGGAAGGGGTCGAGCAGTACTTC.

CDR3 in amino acids: CASSTRTSGGYYNEQFF. CDR3 sequence (DNA): TGTGCCAGCAGCACTCGGACTAGCGGGGGCTACTACAATGAGCAGTTCTTC. V gene TRBV9 combines with J gene TRBJ2-1; TRBD2 matches at 13 bases. CDR1 SGDLS and CDR2 YYNGEE come from the germline V gene. The trim removed 4 bases at V and 3 bases at J, leaving 7 bases unmatched. The CDR3 spans 17 residues.

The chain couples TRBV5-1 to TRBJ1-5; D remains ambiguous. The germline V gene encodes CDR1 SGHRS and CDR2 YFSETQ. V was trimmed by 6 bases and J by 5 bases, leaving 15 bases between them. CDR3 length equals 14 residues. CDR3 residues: CASTMDGVYQPQHF. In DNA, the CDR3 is TGCGCCAGCACTATGGACGGAGTCTATCAGCCCCAGCATTTT.

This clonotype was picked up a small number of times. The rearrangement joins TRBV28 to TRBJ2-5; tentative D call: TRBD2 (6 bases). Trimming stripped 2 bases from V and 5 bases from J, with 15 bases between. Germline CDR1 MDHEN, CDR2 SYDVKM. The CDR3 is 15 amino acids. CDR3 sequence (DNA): TGTGCCAGCAGTTTAGCGGCAGGAGGGGAGGAGACCCAGTACTTC. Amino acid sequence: CASSLAAGGEETQYF.

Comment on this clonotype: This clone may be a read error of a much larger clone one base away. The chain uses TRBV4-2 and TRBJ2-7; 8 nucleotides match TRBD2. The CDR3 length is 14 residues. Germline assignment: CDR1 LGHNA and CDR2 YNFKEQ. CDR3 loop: CAGSQEGTRGEQYF. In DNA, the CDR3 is TGTGCCGGCAGCCAAGAGGGGACTAGAGGCGAGCAGTACTTC.

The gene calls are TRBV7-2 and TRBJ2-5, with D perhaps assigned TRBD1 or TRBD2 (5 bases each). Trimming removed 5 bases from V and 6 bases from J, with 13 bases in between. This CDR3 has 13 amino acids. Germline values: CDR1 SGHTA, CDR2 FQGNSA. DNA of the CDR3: TGTGCCAGCAGCCGGGACCCCATCCAGACCCAGTACTTC. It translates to CASSRDPIQTQYF.

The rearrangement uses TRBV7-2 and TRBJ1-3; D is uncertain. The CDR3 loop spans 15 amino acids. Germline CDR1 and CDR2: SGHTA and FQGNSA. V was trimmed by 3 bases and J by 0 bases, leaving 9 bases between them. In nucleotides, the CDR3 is TGTGCCAGCAGCTTCCGTCGGAGCTCTGGAAACACCATATATTTT. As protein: CASSFRRSSGNTIYF.

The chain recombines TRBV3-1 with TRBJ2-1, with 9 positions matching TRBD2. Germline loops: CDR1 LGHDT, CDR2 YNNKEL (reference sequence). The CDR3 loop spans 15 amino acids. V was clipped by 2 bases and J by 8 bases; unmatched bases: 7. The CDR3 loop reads CASSQSRGGADEQFF. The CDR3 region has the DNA TGTGCCAGCAGCCAATCTCGCGGGGGGGCCGATGAGCAGTTCTTC.

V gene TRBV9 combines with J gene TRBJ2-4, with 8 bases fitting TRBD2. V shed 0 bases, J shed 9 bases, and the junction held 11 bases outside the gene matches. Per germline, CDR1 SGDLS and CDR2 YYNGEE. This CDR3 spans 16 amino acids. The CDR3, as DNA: TGTGCCAGCAGCGTAGTAGCCCAGTGGGCGGGGGGCATTCAGTACTTC. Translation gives CASSVVAQWAGGIQYF. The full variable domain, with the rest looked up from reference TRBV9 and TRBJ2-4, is DSGVTQTPKHLITATGQRVTLRCSPRSGDLSVYWYQQSLDQGLQFLIQYYNGEERAKGNILERFSAQQFPDLHSELNLSSLELGDSALYFCASSVVAQWAGGIQYFGAGTRLSVL.

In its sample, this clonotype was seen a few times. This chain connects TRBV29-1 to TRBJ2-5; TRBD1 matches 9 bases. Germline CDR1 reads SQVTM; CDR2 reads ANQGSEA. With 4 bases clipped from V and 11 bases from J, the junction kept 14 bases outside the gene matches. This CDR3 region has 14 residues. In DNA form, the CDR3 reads TGCAGCGTTGGGACACAGGGGGCTGTATGGGAGCAGTACTTC. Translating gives CSVGTQGAVWEQYF.

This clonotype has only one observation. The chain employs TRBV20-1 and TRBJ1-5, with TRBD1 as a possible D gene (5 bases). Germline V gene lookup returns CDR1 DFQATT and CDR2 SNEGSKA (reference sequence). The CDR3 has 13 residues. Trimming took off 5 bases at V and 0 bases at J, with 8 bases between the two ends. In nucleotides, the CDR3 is TGCAGTGCTCAGGGCAGTAGCAATCAGCCCCAGCATTTT. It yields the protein CSAQGSSNQPQHF.

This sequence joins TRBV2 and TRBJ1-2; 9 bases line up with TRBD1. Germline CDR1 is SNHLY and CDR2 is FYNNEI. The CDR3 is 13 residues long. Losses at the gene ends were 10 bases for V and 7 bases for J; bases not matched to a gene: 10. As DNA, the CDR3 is TGTGCCAACGGGGACAGGGCCCTCTCTGGCTACACCTTC. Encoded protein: CANGDRALSGYTF.

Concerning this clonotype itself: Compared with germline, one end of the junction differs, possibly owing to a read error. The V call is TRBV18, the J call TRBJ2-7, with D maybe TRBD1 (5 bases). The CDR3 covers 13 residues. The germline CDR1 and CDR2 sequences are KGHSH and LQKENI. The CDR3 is CTSSLDSTYEQYF. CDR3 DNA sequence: TGTACCAGCTCACTTGACAGTACCTACGAGCAGTACTTC. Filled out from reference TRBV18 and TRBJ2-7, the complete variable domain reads NAGVMQNPRHLVRRRGQEARLRCSPMKGHSHVYWYRQLPEEGLKFMVYLQKENIIDESGMPKERFSAEFPKEGPSILRIQQVVRGDSAAYFCTSSLDSTYEQYFGPGTRLTVT.

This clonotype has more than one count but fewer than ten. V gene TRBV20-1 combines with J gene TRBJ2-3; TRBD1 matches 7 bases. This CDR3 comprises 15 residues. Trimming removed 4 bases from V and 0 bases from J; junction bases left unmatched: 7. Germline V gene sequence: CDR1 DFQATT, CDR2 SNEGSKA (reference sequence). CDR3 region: CSANPRQGSTDTQYF. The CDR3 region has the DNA TGCAGTGCTAACCCCCGACAGGGCAGCACAGATACGCAGTATTTT.

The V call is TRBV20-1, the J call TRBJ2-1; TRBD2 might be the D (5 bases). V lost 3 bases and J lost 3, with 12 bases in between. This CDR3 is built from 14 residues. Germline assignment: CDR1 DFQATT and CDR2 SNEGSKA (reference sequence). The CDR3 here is CSAREALDYNEQFF. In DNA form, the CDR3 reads TGCAGTGCTAGGGAGGCATTGGACTACAATGAGCAGTTCTTC.

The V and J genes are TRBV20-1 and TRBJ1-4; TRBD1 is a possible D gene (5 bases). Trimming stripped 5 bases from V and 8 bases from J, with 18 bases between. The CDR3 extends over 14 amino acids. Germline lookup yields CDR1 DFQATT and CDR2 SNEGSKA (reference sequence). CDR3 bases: TGCAGTGCTCCTCCGGGGGGGTGGGAGGAAAAACTGTTTTTT. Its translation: CSAPPGGWEEKLFF.